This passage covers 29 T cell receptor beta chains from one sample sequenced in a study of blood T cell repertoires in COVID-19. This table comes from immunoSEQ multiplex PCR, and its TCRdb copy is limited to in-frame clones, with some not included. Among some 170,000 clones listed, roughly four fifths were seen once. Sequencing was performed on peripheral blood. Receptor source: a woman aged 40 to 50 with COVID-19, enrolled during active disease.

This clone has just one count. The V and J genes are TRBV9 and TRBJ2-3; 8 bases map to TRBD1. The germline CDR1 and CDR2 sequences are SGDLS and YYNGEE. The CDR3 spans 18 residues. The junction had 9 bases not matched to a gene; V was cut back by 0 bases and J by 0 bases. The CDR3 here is CASSVDPGQGRSTDTQYF. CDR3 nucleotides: TGTGCCAGCAGCGTAGACCCCGGACAGGGAAGGAGCACAGATACGCAGTATTTT.

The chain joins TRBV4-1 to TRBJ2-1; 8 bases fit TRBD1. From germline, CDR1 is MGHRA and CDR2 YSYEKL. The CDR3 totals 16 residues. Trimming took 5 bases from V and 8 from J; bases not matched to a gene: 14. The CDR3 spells CASSKAPGQGSYEQFF. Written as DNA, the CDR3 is TGCGCCAGCAGCAAAGCCCCTGGACAGGGAAGCTATGAGCAGTTCTTC.

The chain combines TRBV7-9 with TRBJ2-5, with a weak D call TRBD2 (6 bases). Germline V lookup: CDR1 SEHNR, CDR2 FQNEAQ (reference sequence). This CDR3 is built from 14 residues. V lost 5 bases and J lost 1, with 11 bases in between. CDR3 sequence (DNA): TGTGCCAGCAGCCTAAGGCGGGGCCAAGAGACCCAGTACTTC. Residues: CASSLRRGQETQYF. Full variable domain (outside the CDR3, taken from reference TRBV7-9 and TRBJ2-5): DTGVSQNPRHKITKRGQNVTFRCDPISEHNRLYWYRQTLGQGPEFLTYFQNEAQLEKSRLLSDRFSAERPKGSFSTLEIQRTEQGDSAMYLCASSLRRGQETQYFGPGTRLLVL.

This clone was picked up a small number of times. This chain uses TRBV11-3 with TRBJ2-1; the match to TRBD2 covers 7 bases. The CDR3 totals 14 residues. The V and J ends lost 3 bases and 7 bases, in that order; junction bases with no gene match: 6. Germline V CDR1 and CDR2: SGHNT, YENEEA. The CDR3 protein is CASSLGGSSNEQFF. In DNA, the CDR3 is TGTGCCAGCAGCTTGGGAGGGAGCAGTAATGAGCAGTTCTTC.

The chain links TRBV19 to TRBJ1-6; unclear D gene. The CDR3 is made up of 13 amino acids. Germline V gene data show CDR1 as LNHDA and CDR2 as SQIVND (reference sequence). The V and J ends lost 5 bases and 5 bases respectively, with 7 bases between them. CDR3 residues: CASSWQNNSPLHF. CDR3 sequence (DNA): TGTGCCAGTAGTTGGCAAAATAATTCACCCCTCCACTTT.

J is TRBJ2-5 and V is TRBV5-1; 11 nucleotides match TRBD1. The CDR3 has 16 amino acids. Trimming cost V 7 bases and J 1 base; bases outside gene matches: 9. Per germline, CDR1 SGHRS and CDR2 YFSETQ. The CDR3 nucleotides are TGCGCCAGCGCGAATTCCGGGACAGGGGGCCAAGAGACCCAGTACTTC. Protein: CASANSGTGGQETQYF. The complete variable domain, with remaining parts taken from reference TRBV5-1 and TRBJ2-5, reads KAGVTQTPRYLIKTRGQQVTLSCSPISGHRSVSWYQQTPGQGLQFLFEYFSETQRNKGNFPGRFSGRQFSNSRSEMNVSTLELGDSALYLCASANSGTGGQETQYFGPGTRLLVL.

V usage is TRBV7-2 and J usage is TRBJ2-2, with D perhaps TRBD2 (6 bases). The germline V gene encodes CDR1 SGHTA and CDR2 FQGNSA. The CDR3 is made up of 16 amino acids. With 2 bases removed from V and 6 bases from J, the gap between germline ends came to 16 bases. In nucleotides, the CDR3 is TGTGCCAGCAGCTTACGACTTAGAGGAGGGTCCGGGGAGCTGTTTTTT. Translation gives CASSLRLRGGSGELFF.

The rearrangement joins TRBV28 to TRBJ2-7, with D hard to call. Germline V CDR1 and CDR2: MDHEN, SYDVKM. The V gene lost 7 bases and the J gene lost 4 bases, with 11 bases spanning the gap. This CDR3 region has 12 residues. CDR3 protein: CASKARLYEQYF. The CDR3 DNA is TGTGCCAGCAAGGCTAGACTTTACGAGCAGTACTTC.

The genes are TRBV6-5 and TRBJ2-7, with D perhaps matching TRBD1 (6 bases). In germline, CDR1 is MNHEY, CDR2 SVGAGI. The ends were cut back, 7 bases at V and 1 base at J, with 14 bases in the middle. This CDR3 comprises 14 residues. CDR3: CASTPGHTSYEQYF. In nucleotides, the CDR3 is TGTGCCAGCACTCCGGGACACACTTCCTACGAGCAGTACTTC.

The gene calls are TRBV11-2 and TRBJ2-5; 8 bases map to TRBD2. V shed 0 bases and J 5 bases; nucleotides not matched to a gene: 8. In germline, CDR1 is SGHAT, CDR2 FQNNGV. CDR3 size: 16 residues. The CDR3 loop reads CASSLDLVGGGETQYF. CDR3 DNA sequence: TGTGCCAGCAGCTTAGATCTAGTCGGCGGGGGGGAGACCCAGTACTTC.

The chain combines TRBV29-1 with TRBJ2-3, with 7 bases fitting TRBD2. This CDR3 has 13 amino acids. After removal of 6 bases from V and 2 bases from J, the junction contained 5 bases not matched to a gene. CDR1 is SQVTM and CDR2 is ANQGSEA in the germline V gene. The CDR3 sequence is CSVERDLTDTQYF. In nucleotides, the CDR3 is TGCAGCGTCGAGCGGGACCTCACAGATACGCAGTATTTT.

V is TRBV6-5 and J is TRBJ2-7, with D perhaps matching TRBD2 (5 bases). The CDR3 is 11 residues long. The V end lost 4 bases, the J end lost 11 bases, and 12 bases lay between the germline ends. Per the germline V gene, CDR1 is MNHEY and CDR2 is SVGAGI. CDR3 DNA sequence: TGTGCCAGCAGTTCCAGAGGGCGGGAGTACGTC. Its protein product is CASSSRGREYV.

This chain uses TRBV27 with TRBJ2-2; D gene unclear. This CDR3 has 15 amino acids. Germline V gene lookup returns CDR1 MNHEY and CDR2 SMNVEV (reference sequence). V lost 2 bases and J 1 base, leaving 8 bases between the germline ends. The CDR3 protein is CASSLLAKNTGELFF. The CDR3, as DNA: TGTGCCAGCAGTTTACTCGCGAAGAACACCGGGGAGCTGTTTTTT.

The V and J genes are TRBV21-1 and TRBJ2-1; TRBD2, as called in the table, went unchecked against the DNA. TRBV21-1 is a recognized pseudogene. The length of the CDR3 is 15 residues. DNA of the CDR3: TGTGCCAGCAGCAAAGCAGAGTATATGGACAATGAGCAGTTCTTC. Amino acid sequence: CASSKAEYMDNEQFF.

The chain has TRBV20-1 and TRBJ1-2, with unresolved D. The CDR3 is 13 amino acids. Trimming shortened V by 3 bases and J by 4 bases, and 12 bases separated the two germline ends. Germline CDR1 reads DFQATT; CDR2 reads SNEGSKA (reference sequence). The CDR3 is CSASEEGRYGYTF. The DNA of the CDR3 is TGCAGTGCTAGTGAGGAGGGCCGCTATGGCTACACCTTC.

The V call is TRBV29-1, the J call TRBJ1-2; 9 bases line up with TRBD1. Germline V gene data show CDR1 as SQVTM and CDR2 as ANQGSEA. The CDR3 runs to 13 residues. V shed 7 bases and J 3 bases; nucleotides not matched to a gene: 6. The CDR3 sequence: CSAIGQGYYGYTF. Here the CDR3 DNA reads TGCAGCGCTATAGGACAGGGGTACTATGGCTACACCTTC.

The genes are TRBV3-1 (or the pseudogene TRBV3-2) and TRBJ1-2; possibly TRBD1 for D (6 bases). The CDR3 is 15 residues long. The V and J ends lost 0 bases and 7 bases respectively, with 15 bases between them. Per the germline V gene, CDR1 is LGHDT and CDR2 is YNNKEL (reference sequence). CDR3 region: CASSQDVRGGGGYTF. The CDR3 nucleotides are TGTGCCAGCAGCCAAGATGTCAGGGGCGGAGGTGGCTACACCTTC.

CDR3 region: CASSLQDTQYF. The CDR3 DNA reads TGCGCCAGCAGCTTGCAGGATACGCAGTATTTT. The chain uses TRBV5-1 and TRBJ2-3; D is unresolved. The CDR3 runs to 11 residues. V lost 1 base, J lost 6 bases, and 3 bases lay in between. Germline loops: CDR1 SGHRS, CDR2 YFSETQ.

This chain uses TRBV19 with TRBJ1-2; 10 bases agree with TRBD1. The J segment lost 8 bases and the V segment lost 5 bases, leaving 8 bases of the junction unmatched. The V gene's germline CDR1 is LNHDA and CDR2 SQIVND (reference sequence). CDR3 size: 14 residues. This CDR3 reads CASSYQGQGIGYTF. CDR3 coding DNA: TGTGCCAGTAGTTACCAGGGACAGGGGATAGGCTACACCTTC. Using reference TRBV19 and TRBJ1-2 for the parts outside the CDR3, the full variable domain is DGGITQSPKYLFRKEGQNVTLSCEQNLNHDAMYWYRQDPGQGLRLIYYSQIVNDFQKGDIAEGYSVSREKKESFPLTVTSAQKNPTAFYLCASSYQGQGIGYTFGSGTRLTVV.

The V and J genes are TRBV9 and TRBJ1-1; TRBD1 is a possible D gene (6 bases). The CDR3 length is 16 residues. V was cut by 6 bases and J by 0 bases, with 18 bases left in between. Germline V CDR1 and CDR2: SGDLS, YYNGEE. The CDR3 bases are TGTGCCAGCACAAAGGACCGGGGGGCTTTGAACACTGAAGCTTTCTTT. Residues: CASTKDRGALNTEAFF.

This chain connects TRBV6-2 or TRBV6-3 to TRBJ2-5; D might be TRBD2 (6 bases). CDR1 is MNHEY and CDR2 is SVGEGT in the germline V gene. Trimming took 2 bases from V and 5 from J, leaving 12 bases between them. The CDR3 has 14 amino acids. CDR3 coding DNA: TGTGCCAGCAGTTACGGGGGGAATCGGGAGACCCAGTACTTC. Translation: CASSYGGNRETQYF.

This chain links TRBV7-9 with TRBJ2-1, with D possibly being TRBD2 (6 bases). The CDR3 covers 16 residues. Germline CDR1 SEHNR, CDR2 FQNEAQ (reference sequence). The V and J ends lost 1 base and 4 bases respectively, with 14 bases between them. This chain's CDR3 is CASSLVISGQYNEQFF. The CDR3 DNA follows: TGTGCCAGCAGCTTAGTCATTAGCGGACAATACAATGAGCAGTTCTTC.

The CDR3 DNA reads as TGCGCCAGCAGCCGAGCGGGAGCCGCCTACGAGCAGTACTTC. It encodes CASSRAGAAYEQYF. V is TRBV4-1 and J is TRBJ2-7; 8 nucleotides agree with TRBD2. The germline gives CDR1 MGHRA, CDR2 YSYEKL. J lost 2 bases, V lost 4 bases, and 4 bases had no gene match. The CDR3 runs 14 residues.

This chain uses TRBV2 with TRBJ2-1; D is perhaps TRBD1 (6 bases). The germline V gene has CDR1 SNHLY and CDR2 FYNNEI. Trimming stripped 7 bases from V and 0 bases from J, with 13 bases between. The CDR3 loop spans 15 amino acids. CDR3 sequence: CASKQQGFSYNEQFF. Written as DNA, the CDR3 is TGTGCCAGCAAACAACAGGGATTCTCCTACAATGAGCAGTTCTTC.

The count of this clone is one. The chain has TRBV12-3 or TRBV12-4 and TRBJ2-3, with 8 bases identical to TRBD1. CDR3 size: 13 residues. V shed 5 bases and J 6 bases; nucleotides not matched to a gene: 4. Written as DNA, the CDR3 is TGTGCCAGCAGTCTACGGACAGGGGATACGCAGTATTTT. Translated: CASSLRTGDTQYF.

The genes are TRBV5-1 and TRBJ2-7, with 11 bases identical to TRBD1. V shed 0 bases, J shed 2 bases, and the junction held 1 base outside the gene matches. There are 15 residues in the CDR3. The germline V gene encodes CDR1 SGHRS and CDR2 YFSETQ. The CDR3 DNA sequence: TGCGCCAGCAGCTTGGAGGGACAGGGGGCCTACGAGCAGTACTTC. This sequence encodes CASSLEGQGAYEQYF.

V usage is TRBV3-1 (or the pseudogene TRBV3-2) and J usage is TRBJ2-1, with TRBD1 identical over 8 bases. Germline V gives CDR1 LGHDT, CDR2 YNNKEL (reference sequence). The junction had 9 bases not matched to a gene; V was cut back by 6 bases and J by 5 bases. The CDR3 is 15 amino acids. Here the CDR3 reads CASRPGTGLNNEQFF. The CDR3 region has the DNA TGTGCCAGCAGACCCGGGACAGGACTTAACAATGAGCAGTTCTTC.

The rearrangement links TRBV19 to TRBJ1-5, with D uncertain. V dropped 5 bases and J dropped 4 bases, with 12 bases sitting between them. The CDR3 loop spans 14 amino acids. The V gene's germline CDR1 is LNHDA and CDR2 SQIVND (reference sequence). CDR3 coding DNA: TGTGCCAGTAGTTTTTCGAGGGTTAATCAGCCCCAGCATTTT. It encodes CASSFSRVNQPQHF. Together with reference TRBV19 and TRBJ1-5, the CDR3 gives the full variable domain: DGGITQSPKYLFRKEGQNVTLSCEQNLNHDAMYWYRQDPGQGLRLIYYSQIVNDFQKGDIAEGYSVSREKKESFPLTVTSAQKNPTAFYLCASSFSRVNQPQHFGDGTRLSIL.

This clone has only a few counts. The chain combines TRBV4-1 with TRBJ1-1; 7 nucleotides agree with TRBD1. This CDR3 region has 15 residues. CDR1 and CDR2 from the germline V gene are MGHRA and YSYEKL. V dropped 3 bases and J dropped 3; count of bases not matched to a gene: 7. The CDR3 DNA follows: TGCGCCAGCAGCCAGACCCCGACAGGGTACACTGAAGCTTTCTTT. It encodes CASSQTPTGYTEAFF.